This TCR beta chain was obtained from a study of T cell clonotyping in hematopoietic cell transplantation. In its sample, this clone is medium-sized. Time point noted: recipient sample about 28 days before transplant, after cytoreduction. The data were produced by immunoSEQ multiplex PCR, yet TCRdb's version contains in-frame clones alone and is incomplete. The sample carries approximately 18,000 clones, about 72% recorded once. Source: peripheral blood mononuclear cells, taken before stem cell transplant. The TCR comes from a man in his 60s with acute myeloid leukemia. Some clones in this sample may be carry-over from other donors' samples.

CDR3 sequence reads: CASSSGTGDEKLFF. In nucleotides, the CDR3 is TGTGCCAGCAGCTCCGGGACAGGGGATGAAAAACTGTTTTTT. The chain recombines TRBV11-2 with TRBJ1-4; the match to TRBD1 covers 10 bases. V shed 4 bases, J shed 6 bases, and the junction held 2 bases outside the gene matches. Looked up from germline, CDR1 is SGHAT and CDR2 is FQNNGV. The CDR3 has 14 amino acids. Using reference TRBV11-2 and TRBJ1-4 for the parts outside the CDR3, the full variable domain is EAGVAQSPRYKIIEKRQSVAFWCNPISGHATLYWYQQILGQGPKLLIQFQNNGVVDDSQLPKDRFSAERLKGVDSTLKIQPAKLEDSAVYLCASSSGTGDEKLFFGSGTQLSVL.